This T cell receptor beta chain comes out of a study of human T cells and chemical hapten exposure. Regarding the study as a whole: No change in TCRs above 1 in 1000 frequency was produced by DPC sensitization.

This clonotype was recorded a few times. Its antigen is currently unknown. TCRdb called the RACE reads again in MiXCR, with one record for every CDR3 protein. The table includes 65,000 or so distinct CDR3 sequences, around 6.1% detected once. The germline V and J ends were trimmed by 4 bases and 4 bases, with 13 bases remaining between them. The germline V gene has CDR1 SGDLS and CDR2 YYNGEE. The CDR3 loop spans 14 amino acids. Time point noted: healthy volunteer bleed at 6 weeks. The template was total RNA from unfractionated whole blood. The clonotype was recovered from a female donor in good health. Some clones in this sample may be carry-over from other donors' samples. The chain uses TRBV9 and TRBJ2-3; TRBD1 is a possible D gene (6 bases). Sequenced input: whole blood. CDR3 loop: CASSTQGSPDTQYF. The CDR3 nucleotides read TGTGCCAGCAGCACACAGGGTTCCCCAGATACGCAGTATTTT.